The 31 T cell receptor beta chains presented below share a single source sample, sequenced in a study of blood T cell repertoires in COVID-19. TCRdb's table, derived via immunoSEQ multiplex PCR, lists solely in-frame clones and lacks some. Of roughly 150,000 clones listed, approximately 90% are singletons. Sequenced sample: peripheral blood. The receptors here all came from a man between 60 and 75 years old with active or convalescent COVID-19.

The V gene is TRBV19, the J gene TRBJ2-7; D possibly corresponds to TRBD1 (6 bases). V was clipped by 5 bases and J by 10 bases, with 18 bases between them. The germline V gene encodes CDR1 LNHDA and CDR2 SQIVND (reference sequence). The CDR3 consists of 13 residues. The CDR3 DNA reads as TGTGCCAGTAGTTCGACAGGTCTACGAGAACAGTACTTC. Its protein product is CASSSTGLREQYF.

CDR3 region: CATSRQQGSNTEAFF. The CDR3 nucleotides are TGTGCCACCAGCAGGCAGCAGGGATCGAACACTGAAGCTTTCTTT. The chain has TRBV15 and TRBJ1-1, with D possibly matching TRBD1 (5 bases). Looked up from germline, CDR1 is LNHNV and CDR2 is YYDKDF (reference sequence). The CDR3 sequence is 15 residues long. Trimming removed 3 bases at V and 1 base at J, with 12 bases between.

V gene TRBV5-5 combines with J gene TRBJ1-3; the match to TRBD1 covers 10 bases. V lost 0 bases to trimming and J lost 0 bases; unmatched junction nucleotides: 6. The germline gives CDR1 SGHKS, CDR2 YYEKEE (reference sequence). There are 18 residues in the CDR3. The chain's CDR3 is CASSLGRTGGDSGNTIYF. CDR3 DNA: TGTGCCAGCAGCTTGGGTCGGACAGGGGGTGACTCTGGAAACACCATATATTTT.

The chain combines TRBV2 with TRBJ1-1, with 7 bases aligning to TRBD1. Germline lookup yields CDR1 SNHLY and CDR2 FYNNEI. The CDR3 runs to 14 residues. The V gene end was trimmed by 5 bases and the J gene end by 4 bases; junction bases not matched to a gene: 7. The CDR3 DNA sequence: TGTGCCAGCAGTATGACAGGGAGTATCACTGAAGCTTTCTTT. The encoded protein is CASSMTGSITEAFF.

This clone was seen only a few times. The chain carries TRBV28 and TRBJ2-6, with a weak D call TRBD2 (5 bases). Germline loops: CDR1 MDHEN, CDR2 SYDVKM. This CDR3 spans 16 amino acids. V was clipped by 6 bases and J by 4 bases, with 16 bases between them. DNA of the CDR3: TGTGCCAGCAGCCCGACCAACTCGGGAGGGGCCAACGTCCTGACTTTC. It is translated as CASSPTNSGGANVLTF.

The chain combines TRBV10-3 with TRBJ2-7; the match to TRBD2 covers 10 bases. The CDR3 contains 14 residues. The V gene's germline CDR1 is ENHRY and CDR2 SYGVKD. Trimming cost V 3 bases and J 5 bases; bases outside gene matches: 4. CDR3 sequence reads: CAISDRTSGNEQYF. For the CDR3, the DNA is TGTGCCATCAGTGATAGAACTAGCGGGAACGAGCAGTACTTC.

Comments on this clone: This may stem from a read error, because a much larger clone lies one nucleotide away. The chain uses TRBV7-8 and TRBJ2-1; 9 bases are a match to TRBD2. With 6 bases clipped from V and 7 bases from J, the junction kept 7 bases outside the gene matches. The CDR3 extends over 14 amino acids. The germline CDR1 and CDR2 sequences are SGHVS and FQNEAQ. The DNA for the CDR3 is TGTGCCAGCAGGATAGCGGGAGTGAGGAATGAGCAGTTCTTC. It specifies CASRIAGVRNEQFF. The variable domain in full, with the rest retrieved from reference TRBV7-8 and TRBJ2-1, is GAGVSQSPRYKVAKRGQDVALRCDPISGHVSLFWYQQALGQGPEFLTYFQNEAQLDKSGLPSDRFFAERPEGSVSTLKIQRTQQEDSAVYLCASRIAGVRNEQFFGPGTRLTVL.

The rearrangement joins TRBV18 to TRBJ1-2, with 8 bases matching TRBD1. This CDR3 has 14 residues. The junction had 6 bases not matched to a gene; V was cut back by 2 bases and J by 7 bases. From germline, CDR1 is KGHSH and CDR2 LQKENI. The CDR3 region is CASSPSGQGIGYTF. The CDR3 DNA reads as TGTGCCAGCTCACCATCTGGACAGGGAATTGGCTACACCTTC.

The V gene is TRBV5-4, the J gene TRBJ1-6, with TRBD1 matching over 9 bases. CDR3 length: 18 amino acids. Germline loops: CDR1 SGHNT, CDR2 YYREEE (reference sequence). V trimming: 5 bases; J trimming: 5 bases; junction bases outside the gene matches: 14. The CDR3 spells CASSPSLYRDRDNSPLHF. The CDR3 region has the DNA TGTGCCAGCAGTCCCAGTTTATACCGGGACAGGGATAATTCACCCCTCCACTTT.

For the CDR3, the DNA is TGTGCCAGCAGAGCAGGGGGCATGAACACTGAAGCTTTCTTT. Translation: CASRAGGMNTEAFF. The chain joins TRBV3-1 (or the pseudogene TRBV3-2) to TRBJ1-1; the match to TRBD1 covers 8 bases. CDR1 is LGHDT, CDR2 YNNKEL, per germline (reference sequence). The CDR3 has 14 amino acids. The V segment lost 6 bases and the J segment 0 bases; nucleotides outside the gene matches: 3.

This rearrangement joins TRBV6-1 to TRBJ2-1, with 9 bases identical to TRBD1. Germline-derived CDR1 and CDR2 are MNHNS and SASEGT. The CDR3 loop spans 15 amino acids. Losses at the gene ends were 3 bases for V and 4 bases for J; bases not matched to a gene: 4. The CDR3 loop reads CASSETGGRYNEQFF. The CDR3, as DNA: TGTGCCAGCAGTGAGACAGGGGGGAGGTACAATGAGCAGTTCTTC.

The rearrangement links TRBV6-5 to TRBJ2-1, with 8 nucleotides matching TRBD2. From germline, CDR1 is MNHEY and CDR2 SVGAGI. The CDR3 runs to 15 residues. V gave up 6 bases and J gave up 6 bases; unmatched junction bases: 10. Here the CDR3 reads CASSRQGLAVNEQFF. In DNA form, the CDR3 reads TGTGCCAGCAGCCGACAAGGACTAGCTGTCAATGAGCAGTTCTTC.

The rearrangement links TRBV14 to TRBJ1-3, with D unclear. The CDR3 runs 15 residues. In germline, CDR1 is SGHDN, CDR2 FVKESK. The ends were cut back, 1 base at V and 0 bases at J, with 7 bases in the middle. The CDR3 loop reads CASSQVGSSGNTIYF. In DNA, the CDR3 is TGTGCCAGCAGCCAAGTGGGCAGCTCTGGAAACACCATATATTTT.

The V call is TRBV5-5, the J call TRBJ1-2, with TRBD1 matching over 9 bases. Unmatched junction bases numbered 5, after V lost 4 bases and J lost 4 bases. CDR1 and CDR2 from the germline V gene are SGHKS and YYEKEE (reference sequence). The CDR3 spans 14 residues. The CDR3: CASSRQGEGYGYTF. The CDR3 region has the DNA TGTGCCAGCAGCCGACAGGGGGAGGGCTATGGCTACACCTTC.

J is TRBJ1-2 and V is TRBV5-4, with 7 nucleotides matching TRBD1. The CDR3 runs to 13 residues. Germline V gives CDR1 SGHNT, CDR2 YYREEE (reference sequence). Trimming removed 4 bases from V and 8 bases from J; junction bases left unmatched: 8. The CDR3 DNA reads TGTGCCAGCAGCACAGGACAGGAGCGGGGCTACACCTTC. The encoded protein is CASSTGQERGYTF.

DNA of the CDR3: TGTGCCAGCAGTTTGGGACAGGTCAATGAAAAACTGTTTTTT. This translates into CASSLGQVNEKLFF. The chain joins TRBV28 to TRBJ1-4; 8 positions agree with TRBD1. The CDR3 runs to 14 residues. CDR1 is MDHEN, CDR2 SYDVKM, per germline. The V segment lost 3 bases and the J segment 5 bases; nucleotides outside the gene matches: 2.

The chain recombines TRBV6-2 or TRBV6-3 with TRBJ1-2; a possible D gene is TRBD1 (5 bases). Trimming cost V 0 bases and J 6 bases, with 8 bases left between them. CDR1 is MNHEY and CDR2 is SVGEGT in the germline V gene. The CDR3 is made up of 13 amino acids. The CDR3 DNA reads as TGTGCCAGCAGTTACTCCGGGGGTGATGGCTACACCTTC. This sequence encodes CASSYSGGDGYTF.

This chain links TRBV4-3 with TRBJ2-1; 8 nucleotides line up with TRBD2. V was clipped by 0 bases and J by 7 bases; unmatched bases: 11. Germline CDR1 and CDR2: LGHNA and YSLEER. The CDR3 has 17 amino acids. The CDR3 loop is CASSQDPPGLGLNEQFF. The DNA for the CDR3 is TGCGCCAGCAGCCAAGATCCGCCGGGACTAGGTTTAAATGAGCAGTTCTTC.

V is TRBV5-6 and J is TRBJ2-5, with D possibly being TRBD2 (5 bases). The CDR3 has 14 residues. Germline values: CDR1 SGHDT, CDR2 YYEEEE. Between the trimmed V and J ends, which lost 0 bases and 9 bases, there was a span of 15 bases. This CDR3 reads CASSLGGYPKAQYF. DNA for the CDR3: TGTGCCAGCAGCTTGGGCGGGTACCCCAAGGCCCAGTACTTC.

The chain links TRBV5-4 to TRBJ1-2, with TRBD1 identical over 7 bases. Trimming at V came to 0 bases and at J to 3 bases, leaving 8 bases not matched to a gene. Germline-derived CDR1 and CDR2 are SGHNT and YYREEE (reference sequence). The CDR3 spans 16 residues. CDR3: CASSLGAGGNDYGYTF. Written as DNA, the CDR3 is TGTGCCAGCAGCTTGGGAGCAGGGGGAAATGACTATGGCTACACCTTC.

This chain uses TRBV29-1 with TRBJ1-1; D unclear. The germline V gene has CDR1 SQVTM and CDR2 ANQGSEA. The CDR3 loop spans 14 amino acids. Trimming removed 6 bases at V and 1 base at J, with 15 bases between. This chain's CDR3 is CSVARYGENTEAFF. CDR3 bases: TGCAGCGTAGCTCGGTACGGGGAGAACACTGAAGCTTTCTTT.

The chain has TRBV6-2 or TRBV6-3 and TRBJ1-1, with 9 bases aligning to TRBD1. V lost 5 bases to trimming and J lost 11 bases; unmatched junction nucleotides: 6. Germline CDR1 is MNHEY and CDR2 is SVGEGT. CDR3 length: 12 amino acids. The CDR3 DNA is TGTGCCAGCAGTCCGGACAGGGGCACGGCTTTCTTT. Encoded protein: CASSPDRGTAFF.

V is TRBV6-5 and J is TRBJ1-2; 10 bases fit TRBD1. The CDR3 has 14 amino acids. Trimming took 7 bases from V and 6 from J; bases not matched to a gene: 8. Germline assignment: CDR1 MNHEY and CDR2 SVGAGI. DNA for the CDR3: TGTGCCAGCACCCGGGGACAGGGGAGAGATGGCTACACCTTC. Its translation: CASTRGQGRDGYTF.

The CDR3 nucleotides read TGTGCCAGCAGCGTTACAGGGTCGGTCGGGGAGCTGTTTTTT. Amino acids: CASSVTGSVGELFF. The V and J genes are TRBV6-5 and TRBJ2-2; a weak D match, TRBD1 (6 bases). The CDR3 spans 14 residues. With 6 bases removed from V and 7 bases from J, the gap between germline ends came to 15 bases. The germline V gene has CDR1 MNHEY and CDR2 SVGAGI.

The V gene is TRBV27, the J gene TRBJ1-1; the match to TRBD1 covers 7 bases. In germline, CDR1 is MNHEY, CDR2 SMNVEV (reference sequence). CDR3 length: 14 residues. J gave up 4 bases and V 7 bases, and 9 bases lay outside the gene matches. CDR3 bases: TGTGCCAGCACCAGACAGGGAATGGGCACTGAAGCTTTCTTT. Encoded protein: CASTRQGMGTEAFF.

The gene calls are TRBV7-9 and TRBJ2-3, with no clear D. Trimming cost V 3 bases and J 3 bases, with 7 bases left between them. Germline loops: CDR1 SEHNR, CDR2 FQNEAQ (reference sequence). The CDR3 runs to 13 residues. The CDR3 DNA sequence: TGTGCCAGCAGCTTCTCTCTGACAGATACGCAGTATTTT. Protein product: CASSFSLTDTQYF.

The chain uses TRBV19 and TRBJ1-4; a weak D match, TRBD1 (5 bases). With 7 bases removed from V and 2 bases from J, the gap between germline ends came to 17 bases. The CDR3 covers 16 residues. Germline CDR1 and CDR2: LNHDA and SQIVND (reference sequence). The CDR3 here is CASIRGRQSTNEKLFF. CDR3 nucleotide sequence: TGTGCCAGTATCCGCGGCCGACAGTCGACTAATGAAAAACTGTTTTTT.

This chain links TRBV7-2 with TRBJ1-5; the match to TRBD1 covers 7 bases. With V trimmed by 2 bases and J by 5 bases, 9 bases remained unmatched. Germline V lookup: CDR1 SGHTA, CDR2 FQGNSA. This CDR3 is 16 amino acids long. The CDR3 is CASSLYVAQGYQPQHF. CDR3 coding DNA: TGTGCCAGCAGCTTATATGTGGCACAGGGGTATCAGCCCCAGCATTTT.

The rearrangement joins TRBV5-1 to TRBJ2-1; 8 nucleotides match TRBD2. The germline V gene has CDR1 SGHRS and CDR2 YFSETQ. The CDR3 runs 13 residues. V trimming: 2 bases; J trimming: 9 bases; junction bases outside the gene matches: 4. For the CDR3, the DNA is TGCGCCAGCAGCTTTGGGACTAGTTTTGAGCAGTTCTTC. It encodes CASSFGTSFEQFF.

V gene TRBV3-1 (or the pseudogene TRBV3-2) combines with J gene TRBJ2-7, with D tentatively TRBD2 (6 bases). The ends were cut back, 0 bases at V and 0 bases at J, with 12 bases in the middle. Germline CDR1 and CDR2: LGHDT and YNNKEL (reference sequence). The CDR3 contains 16 residues. For the CDR3, the DNA is TGTGCCAGCAGCCAAGATCTGGTAGCGGCCTCCTACGAGCAGTACTTC. It encodes CASSQDLVAASYEQYF.

The rearrangement uses TRBV4-1 and TRBJ1-5, with unresolved D. With 2 bases removed from V and 7 bases from J, the gap between germline ends came to 15 bases. Germline loops: CDR1 MGHRA, CDR2 YSYEKL. This CDR3 contains 15 residues. CDR3: CASSQSERGEQPQHF. The DNA for the CDR3 is TGCGCCAGCAGCCAATCGGAACGGGGAGAGCAGCCCCAGCATTTT.